These 9 T cell receptor beta chains were sequenced from one sample in a study of cytomegalovirus exposure and HLA in healthy donors. 60 Vbeta and 13 Jbeta primers were used in PCR. The method was immunoSEQ multiplex PCR; TCRdb's version includes in-frame clones alone and lacks a portion of them. The data contain roughly 120,000 clones, about four fifths of them singletons. The specimen was PBMCs. These receptors all come from a woman in her thirties in good health and CMV-seronegative.

V and J are TRBV15 and TRBJ2-7; TRBD1 matches at 10 bases. The CDR3 is 14 residues long. The V gene end was trimmed by 4 bases and the J gene end by 5 bases; junction bases not matched to a gene: 5. Germline V gene data show CDR1 as LNHNV and CDR2 as YYDKDF (reference sequence). The DNA of the CDR3 is TGTGCCACCAGCAACCGGGACAGGGGTAACGAGCAGTACTTC. It specifies CATSNRDRGNEQYF. The entire variable domain, with the rest obtained from reference TRBV15 and TRBJ2-7, is as follows: DAMVIQNPRYQVTQFGKPVTLSCSQTLNHNVMYWYQQKSSQAPKLLFHYYDKDFNNEADTPDNFQSRRPNTSFCFLDIRSPGLGDTAMYLCATSNRDRGNEQYFGPGTRLTVT.

The chain uses TRBV11-3 and TRBJ2-5; D unresolved. The CDR3 is 13 amino acids. Germline CDR1 and CDR2: SGHNT and YENEEA. The V end was cut by 0 bases, the J end by 4 bases, with 6 bases between. CDR3 loop: CASSLDGGETQYF. The CDR3, as DNA: TGTGCCAGCAGCTTAGACGGCGGAGAGACCCAGTACTTC.

The V call is TRBV19, the J call TRBJ2-5; TRBD1 is a possible D gene (6 bases). This CDR3 region has 15 residues. Germline CDR1 is LNHDA and CDR2 is SQIVND (reference sequence). V lost 7 bases to trimming and J lost 2 bases, with 17 bases between them. CDR3 loop: CASTGRTGPQETQYF. The CDR3 bases are TGTGCCAGTACGGGACGAACAGGGCCGCAAGAGACCCAGTACTTC. Based on the CDR3 plus reference TRBV19 and TRBJ2-5, the full variable domain is DGGITQSPKYLFRKEGQNVTLSCEQNLNHDAMYWYRQDPGQGLRLIYYSQIVNDFQKGDIAEGYSVSREKKESFPLTVTSAQKNPTAFYLCASTGRTGPQETQYFGPGTRLLVL.

The chain has TRBV7-8 and TRBJ2-5, with 11 bases aligning to TRBD2. This CDR3 contains 18 residues. In germline, CDR1 is SGHVS, CDR2 FQNEAQ. The junction had 12 bases not matched to a gene; V was cut back by 1 base and J by 5 bases. CDR3 amino acids: CASSLGPILLAGAETQYF. CDR3 DNA: TGTGCCAGCAGCTTAGGACCCATTCTACTAGCGGGAGCCGAGACCCAGTACTTC.

The genes are TRBV28 and TRBJ2-7; a possible D gene is TRBD1 (5 bases). Per the germline V gene, CDR1 is MDHEN and CDR2 is SYDVKM. V was clipped by 5 bases and J by 4 bases, with 12 bases between them. The CDR3 has 13 amino acids. This CDR3 is CASSKTPGYEQYF. CDR3 DNA sequence: TGTGCCAGCAGTAAGACGCCAGGGTACGAGCAGTACTTC. Supplemented by reference TRBV28 and TRBJ2-7, the full variable domain reads DVKVTQSSRYLVKRTGEKVFLECVQDMDHENMFWYRQDPGLGLRLIYFSYDVKMKEKGDIPEGYSVSREKKERFSLILESASTNQTSMYLCASSKTPGYEQYFGPGTRLTVT.

The chain employs TRBV9 and TRBJ1-3; D is ambiguous. V was pared by 4 bases and J by 0 bases, with 23 bases between. Germline V CDR1 and CDR2: SGDLS, YYNGEE. The CDR3 runs to 19 residues. The CDR3 spells CASSPSLRQLESSGNTIYF. CDR3 nucleotide sequence: TGTGCCAGCAGCCCTAGTTTGAGGCAACTGGAAAGCTCTGGAAACACCATATATTTT.

The chain uses TRBV10-1 and TRBJ2-5; 7 bases map to TRBD2. This CDR3 contains 15 residues. Germline V gene data show CDR1 as WNHNN and CDR2 as SYGVQD (reference sequence). The V gene end was trimmed by 4 bases and the J gene end by 2 bases; junction bases not matched to a gene: 7. The CDR3 DNA sequence: TGCGCCAGCAGTGCCGGCGGGAGAAGGCAAGAGACCCAGTACTTC. This encodes CASSAGGRRQETQYF.

This clone has just one count. The chain has TRBV5-1 and TRBJ2-3; no reliable D call. Per germline, CDR1 SGHRS and CDR2 YFSETQ. Trimming stripped 2 bases from V and 2 bases from J, with 9 bases between. The CDR3 has 14 amino acids. For the CDR3, the DNA is TGCGCCAGCAGCTTAGGCAGGCCCACAGATACGCAGTATTTT. This codes for CASSLGRPTDTQYF.

This sequence joins TRBV11-2 and TRBJ2-3; the match to TRBD2 covers 10 bases. This CDR3 is 12 amino acids long. The V and J ends lost 5 bases and 11 bases, in that order; junction bases with no gene match: 4. The V gene's germline CDR1 is SGHAT and CDR2 FQNNGV. CDR3 region: CASSRWTSGQYF. CDR3 DNA sequence: TGTGCCAGCAGCCGATGGACTAGCGGGCAGTATTTT.